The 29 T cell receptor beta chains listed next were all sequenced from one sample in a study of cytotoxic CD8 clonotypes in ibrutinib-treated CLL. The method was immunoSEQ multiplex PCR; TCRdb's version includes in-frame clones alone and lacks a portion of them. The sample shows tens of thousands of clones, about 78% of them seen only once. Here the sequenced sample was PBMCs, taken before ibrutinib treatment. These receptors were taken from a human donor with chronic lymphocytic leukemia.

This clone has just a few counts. The CDR3 spells CASSPDWAQGYGYTF. CDR3 DNA: TGCGCCAGCAGCCCCGATTGGGCGCAAGGGTATGGCTACACCTTC. This chain joins TRBV5-1 and TRBJ1-2, with no clear D. V was clipped by 4 bases and J by 5 bases, with 18 bases between them. Germline CDR1 SGHRS, CDR2 YFSETQ. CDR3 length: 15 residues.

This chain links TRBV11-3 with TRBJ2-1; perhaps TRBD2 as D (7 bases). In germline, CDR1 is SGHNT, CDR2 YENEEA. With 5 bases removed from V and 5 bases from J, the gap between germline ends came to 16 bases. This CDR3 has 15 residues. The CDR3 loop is CASSLGGGAHNEQFF. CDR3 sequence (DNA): TGTGCCAGCAGCCTAGGGGGGGGTGCACACAATGAGCAGTTCTTC.

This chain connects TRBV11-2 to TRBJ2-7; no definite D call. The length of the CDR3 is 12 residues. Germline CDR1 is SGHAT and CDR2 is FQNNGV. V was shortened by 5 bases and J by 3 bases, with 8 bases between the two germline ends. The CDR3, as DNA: TGTGCCAGCAGCCCCCCGGGCTACGAGCAGTACTTC. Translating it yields CASSPPGYEQYF. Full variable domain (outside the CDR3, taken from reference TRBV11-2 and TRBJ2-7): EAGVAQSPRYKIIEKRQSVAFWCNPISGHATLYWYQQILGQGPKLLIQFQNNGVVDDSQLPKDRFSAERLKGVDSTLKIQPAKLEDSAVYLCASSPPGYEQYFGPGTRLTVT.

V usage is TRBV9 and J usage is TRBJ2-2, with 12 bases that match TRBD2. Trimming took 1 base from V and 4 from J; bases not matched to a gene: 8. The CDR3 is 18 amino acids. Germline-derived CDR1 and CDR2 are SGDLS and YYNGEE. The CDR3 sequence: CASSVSASGRAFTGELFF. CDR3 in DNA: TGTGCCAGCAGCGTATCGGCTAGCGGGAGGGCCTTCACCGGGGAGCTGTTTTTT.

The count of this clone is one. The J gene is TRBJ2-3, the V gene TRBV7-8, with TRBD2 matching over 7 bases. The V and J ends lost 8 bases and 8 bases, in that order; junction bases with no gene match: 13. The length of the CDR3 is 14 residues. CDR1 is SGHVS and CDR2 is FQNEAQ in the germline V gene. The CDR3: CASQLGGGVGTQYF. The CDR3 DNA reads TGTGCCAGCCAGTTGGGGGGGGGTGTCGGTACGCAGTATTTT.

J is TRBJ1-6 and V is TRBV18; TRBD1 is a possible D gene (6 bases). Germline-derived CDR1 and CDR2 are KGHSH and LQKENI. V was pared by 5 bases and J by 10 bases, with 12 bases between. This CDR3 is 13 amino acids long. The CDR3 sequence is CASSTTGSSPLHF. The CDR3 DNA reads TGTGCCAGCTCAACGACAGGTTCCTCACCCCTCCACTTT.

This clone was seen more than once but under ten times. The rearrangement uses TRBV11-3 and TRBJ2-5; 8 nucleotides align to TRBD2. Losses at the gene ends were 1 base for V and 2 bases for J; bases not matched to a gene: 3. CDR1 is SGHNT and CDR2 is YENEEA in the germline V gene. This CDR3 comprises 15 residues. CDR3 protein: CASSLGTSSQETQYF. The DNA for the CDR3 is TGTGCCAGCAGCTTAGGGACTAGCTCTCAAGAGACCCAGTACTTC.

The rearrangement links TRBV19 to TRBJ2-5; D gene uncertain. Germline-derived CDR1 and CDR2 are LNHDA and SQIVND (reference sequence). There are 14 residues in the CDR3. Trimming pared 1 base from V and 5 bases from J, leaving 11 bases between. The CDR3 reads CASSIVGGEETQYF. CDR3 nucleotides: TGTGCCAGTAGTATAGTAGGTGGAGAGGAGACCCAGTACTTC.

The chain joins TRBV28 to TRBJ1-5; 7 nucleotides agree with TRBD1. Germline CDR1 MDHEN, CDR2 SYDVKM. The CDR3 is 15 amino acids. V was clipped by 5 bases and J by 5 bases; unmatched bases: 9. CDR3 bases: TGTGCCAGCAGTCCGGCAGACAGGGACCATCAGCCCCAGCATTTT. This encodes CASSPADRDHQPQHF.

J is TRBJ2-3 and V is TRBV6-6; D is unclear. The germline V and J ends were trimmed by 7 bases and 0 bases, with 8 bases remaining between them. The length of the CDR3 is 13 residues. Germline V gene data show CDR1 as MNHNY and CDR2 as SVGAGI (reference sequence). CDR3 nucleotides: TGTGCCAGCAATCCGCTTAGCACAGATACGCAGTATTTT. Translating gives CASNPLSTDTQYF.

The CDR3 sequence: CASNGLAAYNEQFF. CDR3 coding DNA: TGTGCCAGCAACGGACTAGCGGCCTACAATGAGCAGTTCTTC. The V call is TRBV11-2, the J call TRBJ2-1; 10 bases match TRBD2. V was clipped by 7 bases and J by 2 bases; unmatched bases: 2. Germline CDR1 SGHAT, CDR2 FQNNGV. The length of the CDR3 is 14 residues.

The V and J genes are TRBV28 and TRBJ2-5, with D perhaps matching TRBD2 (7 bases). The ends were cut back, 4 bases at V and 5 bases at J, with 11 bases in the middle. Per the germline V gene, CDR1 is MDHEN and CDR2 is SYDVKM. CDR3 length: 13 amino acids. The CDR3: CASSSGEGETQYF. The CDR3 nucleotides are TGTGCCAGCAGTTCAGGGGAGGGGGAGACCCAGTACTTC.

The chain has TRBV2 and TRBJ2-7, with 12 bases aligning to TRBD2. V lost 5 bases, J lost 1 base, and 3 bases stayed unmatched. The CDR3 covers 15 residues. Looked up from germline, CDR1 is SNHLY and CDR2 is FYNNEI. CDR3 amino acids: CASSPTSGRSYEQYF. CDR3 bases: TGTGCCAGCAGTCCGACTAGCGGGAGATCCTACGAGCAGTACTTC.

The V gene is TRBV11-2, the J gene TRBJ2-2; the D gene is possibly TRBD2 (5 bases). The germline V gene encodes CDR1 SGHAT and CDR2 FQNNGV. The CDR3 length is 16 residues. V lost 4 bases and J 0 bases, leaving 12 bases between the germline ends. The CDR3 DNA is TGTGCCAGCAGCTCCCGGGGAGCGGCGAACACCGGGGAGCTGTTTTTT. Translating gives CASSSRGAANTGELFF.

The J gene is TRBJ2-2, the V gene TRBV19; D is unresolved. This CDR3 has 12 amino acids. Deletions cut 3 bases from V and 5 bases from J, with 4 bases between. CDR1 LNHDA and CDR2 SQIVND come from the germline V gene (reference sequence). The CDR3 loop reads CASSMGTGELFF. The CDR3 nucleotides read TGTGCCAGTAGTATGGGTACCGGGGAGCTGTTTTTT.

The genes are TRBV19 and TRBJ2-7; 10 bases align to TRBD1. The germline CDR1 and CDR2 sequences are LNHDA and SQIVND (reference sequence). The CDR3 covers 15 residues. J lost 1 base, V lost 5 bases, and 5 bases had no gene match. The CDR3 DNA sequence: TGTGCCAGTAGTCCCGCGGGACAGGGGTCCTACGAGCAGTACTTC. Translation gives CASSPAGQGSYEQYF.

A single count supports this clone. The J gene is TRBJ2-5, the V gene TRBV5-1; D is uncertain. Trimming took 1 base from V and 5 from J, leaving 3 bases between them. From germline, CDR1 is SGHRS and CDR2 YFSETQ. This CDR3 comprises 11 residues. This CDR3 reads CASSLQETQYF. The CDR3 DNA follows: TGCGCCAGCAGCTTGCAGGAGACCCAGTACTTC. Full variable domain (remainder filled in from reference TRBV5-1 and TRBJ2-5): KAGVTQTPRYLIKTRGQQVTLSCSPISGHRSVSWYQQTPGQGLQFLFEYFSETQRNKGNFPGRFSGRQFSNSRSEMNVSTLELGDSALYLCASSLQETQYFGPGTRLLVL.

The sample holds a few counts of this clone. The chain's CDR3 is CASSESSPMDEQYF. CDR3 nucleotide sequence: TGCGCCAGCAGTGAGTCCAGTCCTATGGACGAGCAGTACTTC. V is TRBV10-1 and J is TRBJ2-7, with D unclear. There are 14 residues in the CDR3. V was pared by 0 bases and J by 5 bases, with 11 bases between. CDR1 is WNHNN and CDR2 is SYGVQD in the germline V gene (reference sequence).

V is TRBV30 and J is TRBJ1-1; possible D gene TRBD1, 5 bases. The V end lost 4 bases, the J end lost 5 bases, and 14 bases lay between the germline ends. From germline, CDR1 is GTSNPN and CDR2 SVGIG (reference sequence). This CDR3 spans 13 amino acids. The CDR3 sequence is CAWTPGLGTEAFF. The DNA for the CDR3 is TGTGCCTGGACCCCGGGACTTGGAACTGAAGCTTTCTTT.

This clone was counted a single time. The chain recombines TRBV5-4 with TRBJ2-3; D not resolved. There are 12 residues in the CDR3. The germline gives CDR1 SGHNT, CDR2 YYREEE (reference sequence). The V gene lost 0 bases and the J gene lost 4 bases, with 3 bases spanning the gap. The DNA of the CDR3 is TGTGCCAGCAGCTTGGTAGCAGATACGCAGTATTTT. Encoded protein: CASSLVADTQYF.

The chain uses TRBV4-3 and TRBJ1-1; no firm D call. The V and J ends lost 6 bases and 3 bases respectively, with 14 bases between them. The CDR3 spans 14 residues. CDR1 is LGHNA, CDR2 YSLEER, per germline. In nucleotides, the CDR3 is TGCGCCAGCAGTCGGGCTAGGGCTTACACTGAAGCTTTCTTT. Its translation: CASSRARAYTEAFF.

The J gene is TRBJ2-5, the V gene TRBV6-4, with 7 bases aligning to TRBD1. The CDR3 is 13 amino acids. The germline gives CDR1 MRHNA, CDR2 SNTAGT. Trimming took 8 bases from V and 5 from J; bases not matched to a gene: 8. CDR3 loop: CASGQAPGETQYF. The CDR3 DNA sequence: TGTGCCAGCGGACAGGCACCGGGGGAGACCCAGTACTTC.

Written as DNA, the CDR3 is TGTGCCAGCAGCGCAAGCTCCGGGAGAGGGAACATTCAGTACTTC. Residues: CASSASSGRGNIQYF. The chain combines TRBV5-4 with TRBJ2-4, with D possibly matching TRBD2 (6 bases). V was trimmed by 4 bases and J by 7 bases, leaving 18 bases between them. The CDR3 runs 15 residues. Germline V gives CDR1 SGHNT, CDR2 YYREEE (reference sequence).

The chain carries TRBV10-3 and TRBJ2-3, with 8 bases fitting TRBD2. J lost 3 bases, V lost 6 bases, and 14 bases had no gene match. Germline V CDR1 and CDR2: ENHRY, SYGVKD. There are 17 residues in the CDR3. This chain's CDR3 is CAISQREQVGGTDTQYF. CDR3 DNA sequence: TGTGCCATCAGCCAGCGGGAGCAGGTGGGGGGGACAGATACGCAGTATTTT.

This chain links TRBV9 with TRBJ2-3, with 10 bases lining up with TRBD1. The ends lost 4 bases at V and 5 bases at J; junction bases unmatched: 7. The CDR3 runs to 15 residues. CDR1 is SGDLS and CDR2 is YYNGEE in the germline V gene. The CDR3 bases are TGTGCCAGCAGCACGACAGGGGGCTGGAAAGATACGCAGTATTTT. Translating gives CASSTTGGWKDTQYF.

This CDR3 is CASSAGQTSRTPQHF. In nucleotides, the CDR3 is TGTGCCAGCAGTGCGGGACAGACCTCCAGAACGCCCCAGCATTTT. The chain has TRBV6-1 and TRBJ1-5; 7 positions agree with TRBD1. The V gene's germline CDR1 is MNHNS and CDR2 SASEGT. This CDR3 region has 15 residues. The V segment lost 4 bases and the J segment 9 bases; nucleotides outside the gene matches: 12.

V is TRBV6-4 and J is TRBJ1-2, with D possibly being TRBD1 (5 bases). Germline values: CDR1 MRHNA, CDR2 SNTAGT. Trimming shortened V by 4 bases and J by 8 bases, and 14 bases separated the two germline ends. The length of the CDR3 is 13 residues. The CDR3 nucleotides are TGTGCCAGCAGTGCCCCCGGGGGAATGGGCTACACCTTC. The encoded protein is CASSAPGGMGYTF.

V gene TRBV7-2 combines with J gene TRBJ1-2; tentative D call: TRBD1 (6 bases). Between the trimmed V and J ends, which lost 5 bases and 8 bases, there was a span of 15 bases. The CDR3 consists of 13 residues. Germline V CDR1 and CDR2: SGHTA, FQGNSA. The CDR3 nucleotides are TGTGCCAGCAGCGAACCGGACAGTCAGGGCTACACCTTC. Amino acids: CASSEPDSQGYTF.

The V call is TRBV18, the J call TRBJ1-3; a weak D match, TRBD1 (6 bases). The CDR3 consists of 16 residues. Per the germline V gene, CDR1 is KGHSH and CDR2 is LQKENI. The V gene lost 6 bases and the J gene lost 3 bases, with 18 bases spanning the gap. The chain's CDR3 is CASSPNQGRGGNTIYF. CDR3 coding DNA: TGTGCCAGCTCCCCTAATCAGGGGAGAGGTGGAAACACCATATATTTT.